One T cell receptor (beta chain) is described in this entry. Its antigen is still unknown. These data are taken from a study of PD-1 blockade in classical Hodgkin lymphoma. The study, taken as a whole, reports: Lower baseline TCR diversity marked trial partial responders and progressors. Possibly reflecting disease activity or prior therapy, repertoire differences have causes that remain undefined. Relapsed/refractory patients reportedly had the lowest baseline TCR diversity, below newly diagnosed patients, who were below healthy donors. Unlike CD8+ TCR diversity, which did not rise significantly by C4D1, CD4+ TCR diversity did.

The protocol was immunoSEQ multiplex PCR, while the TCRdb copy is restricted to in-frame clones and leaves out a portion. This sample has 90,000 to 100,000 clones, with approximately 78% found just once. The time point is: cycle 4 day 1 (C4D1), after more than five weeks of nivolumab. Every patient experienced relapse after autologous stem cell transplantation, and brentuximab vedotin exposure varied. The V end was cut by 1 base, the J end by 10 bases, with 16 bases between. This CDR3 comprises 14 residues. From germline, CDR1 is MNHNS and CDR2 SASEGT. Sequences were derived from peripheral blood mononuclear cells (PBMCs), sampled before the fourth cycle of nivolumab. V gene TRBV6-1 combines with J gene TRBJ1-2; D is unclear. The sequence was obtained from a human donor with classical Hodgkin lymphoma. The CDR3 nucleotides read TGTGCCAGCAGTGAAGTCCCGCAATCCCTTGTCTACACCTTC. Its translation: CASSEVPQSLVYTF.